Below are 17 T cell receptor beta chains sequenced from a single sample in a study of T cell changes during pregnancy in multiple sclerosis (dated by TCRdb to the late 2010s). The library came from the immunoSEQ multiplex PCR assay. TCRdb re-hosts the immuneACCESS table, in-frame sequences only. Its copies lack some clones; in the studies checked, an unresolved V gene accounts for under half of them, and the cause for the rest is not known. In all, the sample holds about 53,000 clones, and about 88% of those were seen once. The ten largest clonotypes hold approximately 2.8% of the sample. Sequenced material: CD8+ T cells from peripheral blood mononuclear cells, taken before pregnancy. The receptors originated from a female donor with multiple sclerosis, enrolled in a pregnancy study.

CDR3 in DNA: TGTGCCAGCAGCTTCTCAGGGTTGGATACGCAGTATTTT. This codes for CASSFSGLDTQYF. The rearrangement joins TRBV7-9 to TRBJ2-3, with D tentatively TRBD1 (5 bases). Per germline, CDR1 SEHNR and CDR2 FQNEAQ (reference sequence). Between the trimmed V and J ends, which lost 3 bases and 6 bases, there was a span of 10 bases. This CDR3 has 13 residues.

The V call is TRBV5-4, the J call TRBJ2-5, with D perhaps matching TRBD1 (6 bases). The last part of the DNA fits TRBJ2-7 better; the J call may be wrong. Per the germline V gene, CDR1 is SGHNT and CDR2 is YYREEE (reference sequence). The CDR3 has 12 residues. CDR3 in DNA: TGTGCCAGCAGCAAAGACAGGTACGAGCAGTACTTC. It codes for CASSKDRYEQYF.

Details on this clone: This may arise from a read error, as a much more abundant clone is one base away. The identical CDR3 is also encoded by other nucleotide sequences in the sample. The chain employs TRBV6-1 and TRBJ1-1; D gene ambiguous. The CDR3 spans 14 residues. The germline V gene encodes CDR1 MNHNS and CDR2 SASEGT. With 1 base removed from V and 0 bases from J, the gap between germline ends came to 6 bases. The CDR3 sequence is CASSEVPVNTEAFF. Here the CDR3 DNA reads TGTGCCAGCAGTGAAGTCCCGGTGAACACTGAAGCTTTCTTT.

This chain uses TRBV6-6 with TRBJ1-2; TRBD1 is a possible D gene (6 bases). Trimming took off 7 bases at V and 8 bases at J, with 17 bases between the two ends. The CDR3 is 13 amino acids. CDR1 MNHNY and CDR2 SVGAGI come from the germline V gene (reference sequence). The CDR3 reads CASTPGGARGYTF. In DNA form, the CDR3 reads TGTGCCAGCACCCCCGGGGGGGCACGGGGCTACACCTTC.

The chain uses TRBV5-1 and TRBJ1-1; TRBD1 agrees at 10 bases. Germline trimming cut 4 bases from V and 4 bases from J; bases unmatched to any gene: 7. Germline V gene sequence: CDR1 SGHRS, CDR2 YFSETQ. The CDR3 contains 15 residues. The CDR3 spells CASSIGQGVSTEAFF. The CDR3 DNA is TGCGCCAGCAGCATCGGACAGGGGGTAAGCACTGAAGCTTTCTTT. Variable domain in full (rest from reference TRBV5-1 and TRBJ1-1): KAGVTQTPRYLIKTRGQQVTLSCSPISGHRSVSWYQQTPGQGLQFLFEYFSETQRNKGNFPGRFSGRQFSNSRSEMNVSTLELGDSALYLCASSIGQGVSTEAFFGQGTRLTVV.

The genes are TRBV9 and TRBJ2-4; weak D call: TRBD2 (7 bases). V shed 4 bases and J shed 9 bases, with 23 bases lying between them. Germline CDR1 and CDR2: SGDLS and YYNGEE. The CDR3 is 16 residues long. CDR3 sequence reads: CASSPGEGGPAGIQYF. In nucleotides, the CDR3 is TGTGCCAGCAGCCCAGGCGAGGGGGGGCCAGCTGGCATTCAGTACTTC.

This chain joins TRBV29-1 and TRBJ1-2, with D possibly matching TRBD1 (5 bases). The CDR3 has 13 amino acids. V dropped 4 bases and J dropped 3 bases, with 12 bases sitting between them. CDR1 is SQVTM and CDR2 is ANQGSEA in the germline V gene. The CDR3 reads CSVVGGEYYGYTF. DNA of the CDR3: TGCAGCGTTGTTGGGGGGGAGTACTATGGCTACACCTTC.

The chain has TRBV6-4 and TRBJ1-5; weak D call: TRBD1 (5 bases). V dropped 0 bases and J dropped 6 bases, with 9 bases sitting between them. This CDR3 has 14 residues. CDR1 is MRHNA, CDR2 SNTAGT, per germline. The CDR3: CASSDSEGVQPQHF. CDR3 nucleotides: TGTGCCAGCAGTGACTCGGAAGGGGTTCAGCCCCAGCATTTT.

The chain recombines TRBV13 with TRBJ2-7; D call uncertain. The CDR3 runs 14 residues. CDR1 and CDR2 (germline): PRHDT, FYEKMQ (reference sequence). Between the trimmed V and J ends, which lost 5 bases and 2 bases, there was a span of 13 bases. This CDR3 reads CASSELLPPYEQYF. The CDR3 nucleotides read TGTGCCAGCAGCGAGCTCCTTCCCCCCTACGAGCAGTACTTC. The variable domain in full, completed from reference TRBV13 and TRBJ2-7, reads AAGVIQSPRHLIKEKRETATLKCYPIPRHDTVYWYQQGPGQDPQFLISFYEKMQSDKGSIPDRFSAQQFSDYHSELNMSSLELGDSALYFCASSELLPPYEQYFGPGTRLTVT.

This rearrangement joins TRBV6-1 to TRBJ2-3, with a possible D match to TRBD1 (6 bases). The V end lost 4 bases, the J end lost 1 base, and 9 bases lay between the germline ends. This CDR3 has 14 amino acids. The germline CDR1 and CDR2 sequences are MNHNS and SASEGT. CDR3 residues: CASSGRQGTDTQYF. In DNA, the CDR3 is TGTGCCAGCAGTGGCCGACAGGGCACAGATACGCAGTATTTT.

The genes are TRBV10-3 and TRBJ2-2; maybe TRBD2 (6 bases). This CDR3 contains 14 residues. The V gene's germline CDR1 is ENHRY and CDR2 SYGVKD. V dropped 8 bases and J dropped 2 bases, with 12 bases sitting between them. The CDR3 is CAICGTDNTGELFF. CDR3 bases: TGTGCCATCTGCGGGACTGATAACACCGGGGAGCTGTTTTTT.

The chain combines TRBV11-2 with TRBJ2-7; the D gene is possibly TRBD1 (6 bases). Trimming took 1 base from V and 0 from J, leaving 7 bases between them. Per germline, CDR1 SGHAT and CDR2 FQNNGV. The CDR3 has 14 residues. This CDR3 reads CASSLGTDSYEQYF. CDR3 DNA sequence: TGTGCCAGCAGCTTAGGGACAGACTCCTACGAGCAGTACTTC.

The rearrangement joins TRBV15 to TRBJ2-3, with a possible D match to TRBD1 (5 bases). The CDR3 sequence is 12 residues long. V lost 6 bases and J 6 bases, leaving 10 bases between the germline ends. From germline, CDR1 is LNHNV and CDR2 YYDKDF (reference sequence). For the CDR3, the DNA is TGTGCCACCAGATCAGGGTCCGATACGCAGTATTTT. Its protein is CATRSGSDTQYF.

The chain couples TRBV7-9 to TRBJ2-5; 7 bases match TRBD1. V trimming: 5 bases; J trimming: 5 bases; junction bases outside the gene matches: 11. CDR3 length: 15 residues. CDR1 and CDR2 (germline): SEHNR, FQNEAQ (reference sequence). Here the CDR3 reads CASSHRQGREETQYF. CDR3 coding DNA: TGTGCCAGCAGCCACCGACAGGGAAGGGAGGAGACCCAGTACTTC.

The chain employs TRBV6-1 and TRBJ2-4, with 7 bases lining up with TRBD2. With 1 base clipped from V and 8 bases from J, the junction kept 14 bases outside the gene matches. There are 17 residues in the CDR3. CDR1 is MNHNS, CDR2 SASEGT, per germline. In nucleotides, the CDR3 is TGTGCCAGCAGTGAAGAGGGAAATTCCGGGGCGGGGGACATTCAGTACTTC. Translated, it gives CASSEEGNSGAGDIQYF.

This rearrangement joins TRBV5-4 to TRBJ2-3; D remains unclear. CDR1 SGHNT and CDR2 YYREEE come from the germline V gene (reference sequence). Trimming removed 2 bases at V and 3 bases at J, with 16 bases between. The CDR3 is 16 residues long. CDR3 residues: CASSFVIGSGTDTQYF. In DNA form, the CDR3 reads TGTGCCAGCAGCTTTGTAATTGGATCCGGGACAGATACGCAGTATTTT.

The chain couples TRBV7-2 to TRBJ1-4; TRBD1 matches 8 bases. The germline CDR1 and CDR2 sequences are SGHTA and FQGNSA. V lost 6 bases, J lost 8 bases, and 5 bases stayed unmatched. The CDR3 spans 13 residues. CDR3 sequence: CASSQAGGEKLFF. CDR3 nucleotides: TGTGCCAGCAGTCAGGCAGGGGGCGAAAAACTGTTTTTT.